This is a list of T cell receptor beta chains from one sample in a study of blood T cells in healthy people across ages. TCRdb reprocessed the 5' RACE reads with MiXCR, giving one entry per CDR3 protein. This table has 780,000 or so distinct CDR3 sequences, about 25% appearing once. The same sample was also used in a study of T cells of mothers and their children.

Sequencing used blood. These receptors originate from a boy between 10 and 17 years old in good health. Both conserved end residues are part of each CDR3. D genes are given only for firm matches. Some rows mark clone size as missing; the rest say once, few, many or name a class of expanded clone.

J: TRBJ2-6
size: -
D: TRBD1
V: TRBV7-9
length: 19
CDR3: CASSADGQEKRPGANVLTF
DNA: TGTGCCAGCAGCGCCGACGGACAGGAGAAGCGACCTGGGGCCAACGTCCTGACTTTC

J: TRBJ1-2
size: few
D: TRBD1
V: TRBV5-1
length: 14
CDR3: CASSLSQGARGYTF
DNA: TGCGCCAGCAGCTTGAGCCAGGGGGCGAGGGGCTACACCTTC

J: TRBJ2-7
size: -
D: -
V: TRBV11-2
length: 12
CDR3: CASSSSRNEQYF
DNA: TGTGCCAGCAGCTCCTCTAGAAACGAGCAGTACTTC

J: TRBJ2-7
size: few
D: -
V: TRBV19
length: 13
CDR3: CASSPGAGGEQYF
DNA: TGTGCCAGTAGTCCGGGGGCAGGGGGCGAGCAGTACTTC

J: TRBJ2-7
size: -
D: -
V: TRBV29-1
length: 14
CDR3: CSVEFPGANYEQYF
DNA: TGCAGCGTTGAGTTTCCCGGCGCGAACTACGAGCAGTACTTC

J: TRBJ1-1
size: few
D: -
V: TRBV4-1
length: 15
CDR3: CASSLLKQGNTEAFF
DNA: TGCGCCAGCAGCCTTCTAAAACAGGGGAACACTGAAGCTTTCTTT

J: TRBJ1-5
size: few
D: -
V: TRBV6-2/TRBV6-3
length: 12
CDR3: CASRPSNQPQHF
DNA: TGTGCCAGCAGACCAAGCAATCAGCCCCAGCATTTT

J: TRBJ2-1
size: -
D: TRBD1
V: TRBV4-1
length: 14
CDR3: CASSRGGISGEQFF
DNA: TGCGCCAGCAGCCGAGGGGGCATATCCGGTGAGCAGTTCTTC

J: TRBJ2-5
size: many
D: -
V: TRBV4-3
length: 15
CDR3: CASSPQTGLQETQYF
DNA: TGCGCCAGCAGCCCCCAGACGGGTCTCCAAGAGACCCAGTACTTC

J: TRBJ2-6
size: -
D: TRBD2
V: TRBV7-2
length: 18
CDR3: CASSLVASGSSGANVLTF
DNA: TGTGCCAGCAGCTTGGTGGCTAGCGGGAGCTCTGGGGCCAACGTCCTGACTTTC

J: TRBJ2-7
size: few
D: -
V: TRBV4-3
length: 13
CDR3: CASSQVNGYEQYF
DNA: TGCGCCAGCAGCCAAGTTAACGGCTACGAGCAGTACTTC

J: TRBJ2-1
size: few
D: -
V: TRBV19
length: 13
CDR3: CASSIGGWGEQFF
DNA: TGTGCCAGTAGTATTGGAGGATGGGGTGAGCAGTTCTTC

J: TRBJ2-6
size: -
D: -
V: TRBV20-1
length: 14
CDR3: CSARGGSGANVLTF
DNA: TGCAGTGCTAGAGGAGGCTCTGGGGCCAACGTCCTGACTTTC

J: TRBJ2-7
size: few
D: TRBD2
V: TRBV12-3/TRBV12-4
length: 13
CDR3: CATSRGGTYGQYF
DNA: TGTGCCACCTCCCGGGGGGGGACCTACGGGCAGTACTTC

J: TRBJ1-4
size: -
D: -
V: TRBV4-3
length: 14
CDR3: CASSQVGGPEKLFF
DNA: TGCGCCAGCAGCCAAGTAGGGGGGCCTGAAAAACTGTTTTTT

J: TRBJ2-1
size: many
D: -
V: TRBV7-2
length: 15
CDR3: CASSLGPGSYNEQFF
DNA: TGTGCCAGCAGCTTAGGGCCGGGCTCCTACAATGAGCAGTTCTTC

J: TRBJ2-7
size: few
D: -
V: TRBV7-2
length: 14
CDR3: CASSPEGGRNEQYF
DNA: TGTGCCAGCAGCCCGGAGGGGGGTCGCAACGAGCAGTACTTC

J: TRBJ2-7
size: -
D: TRBD1
V: TRBV29-1
length: 14
CDR3: CSVEDRDGNYEQYF
DNA: TGCAGCGTTGAGGACAGGGATGGGAACTACGAGCAGTACTTC

J: TRBJ1-1
size: few
D: -
V: TRBV5-1
length: 12
CDR3: CASSLSAGRTFF
DNA: TGCGCCAGCAGCTTGTCCGCAGGGCGAACTTTCTTT

J: TRBJ2-1
size: few
D: TRBD2
V: TRBV28
length: 16
CDR3: CASATSGTSGYNEQFF
DNA: TGTGCCAGCGCCACCTCCGGGACTAGCGGGTACAATGAGCAGTTCTTC

J: TRBJ1-2
size: -
D: -
V: TRBV13
length: 15
CDR3: CASSLGGSSDYGYTF
DNA: TGTGCCAGCAGCTTAGGTGGGTCCAGTGACTATGGCTACACCTTC

J: TRBJ2-5
size: -
D: TRBD1
V: TRBV28
length: 15
CDR3: CASSQPWTGDETQYF
DNA: TGTGCCAGCAGTCAACCGTGGACAGGGGACGAGACCCAGTACTTC

J: TRBJ2-2
size: -
D: -
V: TRBV4-2
length: 17
CDR3: CASSHLGASVNTGELFF
DNA: TGTGCCAGCAGCCACCTTGGGGCTAGCGTGAACACCGGGGAGCTGTTTTTT

J: TRBJ2-7
size: -
D: -
V: TRBV28
length: 14
CDR3: CASSLYGRAYEQYF
DNA: TGTGCCAGCAGTTTATATGGCAGGGCCTACGAGCAGTACTTC

J: TRBJ2-5
size: few
D: -
V: TRBV4-2
length: 12
CDR3: CASSQVAKTQYF
DNA: TGTGCCAGCAGCCAAGTGGCGAAGACCCAGTACTTC

J: TRBJ1-2
size: -
D: -
V: TRBV29-1
length: 14
CDR3: CSVVGLGHNYGYTF
DNA: TGCAGCGTTGTGGGCCTGGGACACAACTATGGCTACACCTTC

J: TRBJ2-4
size: few
D: -
V: TRBV3-1
length: 15
CDR3: CASSGGGGAKNIQYF
DNA: TGTGCCAGCAGCGGGGGAGGAGGGGCCAAAAACATTCAGTACTTC

J: TRBJ1-4
size: -
D: TRBD1
V: TRBV29-1
length: 14
CDR3: CSVKTGTGGEKLFF
DNA: TGCAGCGTCAAAACCGGGACAGGGGGCGAAAAACTGTTTTTT

J: TRBJ1-6
size: few
D: -
V: TRBV6-5
length: 18
CDR3: CASSYSGQASSYNSPLHF
DNA: TGTGCCAGCAGTTACTCTGGGCAGGCCAGCTCCTATAATTCACCCCTCCACTTT

J: TRBJ2-5
size: -
D: -
V: TRBV4-1
length: 15
CDR3: CASSTVQAVQETQYF
DNA: TGCGCCAGCAGCACCGTTCAGGCCGTCCAAGAGACCCAGTACTTC

J: TRBJ2-1
size: once
D: TRBD2
V: TRBV20-1
length: 13
CDR3: CSEAGGSYNEQFF
DNA: TGCAGTGAAGCGGGAGGCTCCTACAATGAGCAGTTCTTC

J: TRBJ2-5
size: -
D: TRBD2
V: TRBV2
length: 14
CDR3: CASSAGTSTKTQYF
DNA: TGTGCCAGCAGTGCAGGGACTAGCACAAAGACCCAGTACTTC

J: TRBJ1-3
size: once
D: TRBD1
V: TRBV11-2
length: 20
CDR3: CASSFFPGPSDREIGNTIYF
DNA: TGTGCCAGCAGCTTCTTCCCTGGCCCCTCTGACAGGGAAATCGGAAACACCATATATTTT

J: TRBJ2-7
size: few
D: -
V: TRBV18
length: 14
CDR3: CASSPGQGPHEQYF
DNA: TGTGCCAGCTCACCAGGGCAGGGTCCCCACGAGCAGTACTTC

J: TRBJ2-7
size: few
D: -
V: TRBV15
length: 16
CDR3: CATSRVGQPLTYEQYF
DNA: TGTGCCACCAGCAGGGTAGGACAGCCCCTCACCTACGAGCAGTACTTC

J: TRBJ1-5
size: -
D: TRBD1
V: TRBV7-2
length: 15
CDR3: CASSLDGQGDQPQHF
DNA: TGTGCCAGCAGCTTAGATGGACAGGGCGATCAGCCCCAGCATTTT